Shown below are 27 T cell receptor beta chains from a single sample sequenced in a study of T cell responses to AZD1222 COVID-19 vaccine. Repertoires were generated with immunoSEQ multiplex PCR, while TCRdb's copy carries only in-frame clones and drops some. The sample contains more than 95,000 clones, 70% to 90% of which appear only once. This specimen consisted of peripheral blood, obtained on day 0 of MenACWY control vaccination. These receptors were taken from an adult in good health.

Only a few counts were recorded for this clone. V and J are TRBV29-1 and TRBJ2-7, with D perhaps TRBD1 (7 bases). With 6 bases removed from V and 3 bases from J, the gap between germline ends came to 15 bases. Germline-derived CDR1 and CDR2 are SQVTM and ANQGSEA. This CDR3 has 13 residues. For the CDR3, the DNA is TGCAGCGTCTCGAACAGGGGAGGCTACGAGCAGTACTTC. This encodes CSVSNRGGYEQYF.

This chain connects TRBV5-1 to TRBJ2-2, with D possibly matching TRBD1 (6 bases). The V and J ends lost 2 bases and 3 bases respectively, with 8 bases between them. Germline values: CDR1 SGHRS, CDR2 YFSETQ. The CDR3 extends over 14 amino acids. The CDR3, as DNA: TGCGCCAGCAGCTTACAGGGCTACACCGGGGAGCTGTTTTTT. This encodes CASSLQGYTGELFF. Using reference TRBV5-1 and TRBJ2-2 for the parts outside the CDR3, the full variable domain is KAGVTQTPRYLIKTRGQQVTLSCSPISGHRSVSWYQQTPGQGLQFLFEYFSETQRNKGNFPGRFSGRQFSNSRSEMNVSTLELGDSALYLCASSLQGYTGELFFGEGSRLTVL.

The chain combines TRBV11-2 with TRBJ1-2; 7 nucleotides agree with TRBD1. CDR3 length: 17 residues. CDR1 is SGHAT, CDR2 FQNNGV, per germline. J gave up 4 bases and V 1 base, and 12 bases lay outside the gene matches. The CDR3 region is CASSLVLGGGLGYGYTF. CDR3 sequence (DNA): TGTGCCAGCAGCTTAGTTCTGGGAGGGGGCTTGGGCTATGGCTACACCTTC.

A few counts support this clone. This chain joins TRBV6-5 and TRBJ2-1, with D possibly matching TRBD2 (6 bases). V lost 5 bases and J 2 bases, leaving 10 bases between the germline ends. The V gene's germline CDR1 is MNHEY and CDR2 SVGAGI. This CDR3 region has 14 residues. In nucleotides, the CDR3 is TGTGCCAGCAGTACCCGCGGGACCTACAATGAGCAGTTCTTC. This translates into CASSTRGTYNEQFF.

The rearrangement joins TRBV10-3 to TRBJ1-2, with 7 nucleotides matching TRBD1. V lost 6 bases to trimming and J lost 1 base; unmatched junction nucleotides: 5. This CDR3 contains 14 residues. Looked up from germline, CDR1 is ENHRY and CDR2 is SYGVKD. CDR3 region: CAIRGQGDNYGYTF. As DNA, the CDR3 is TGTGCCATCAGAGGTCAGGGGGATAACTATGGCTACACCTTC.

The rearrangement links TRBV5-1 to TRBJ1-1; no definite D call. The CDR3 contains 13 residues. Between the trimmed V and J ends, which lost 0 bases and 7 bases, there was a span of 10 bases. Germline-derived CDR1 and CDR2 are SGHRS and YFSETQ. CDR3 DNA sequence: TGCGCCAGCAGCTTGGGGCGGATGGTTGAAGCTTTCTTT. Encoded protein: CASSLGRMVEAFF. Combining the CDR3 with reference TRBV5-1 and TRBJ1-1 gives the whole variable domain KAGVTQTPRYLIKTRGQQVTLSCSPISGHRSVSWYQQTPGQGLQFLFEYFSETQRNKGNFPGRFSGRQFSNSRSEMNVSTLELGDSALYLCASSLGRMVEAFFGQGTRLTVV.

V and J are TRBV10-3 and TRBJ1-1; the D is unclear. This CDR3 is built from 11 residues. V was shortened by 11 bases and J by 4 bases, with 11 bases between the two germline ends. The germline V gene has CDR1 ENHRY and CDR2 SYGVKD. CDR3 in amino acids: CAVRQSTEAFF. The CDR3 DNA reads TGTGCCGTGCGCCAGAGCACTGAAGCTTTCTTT.

The chain is built from TRBV19 and TRBJ1-6; TRBD1 matches 7 bases. CDR3 length: 13 residues. V gave up 7 bases and J gave up 7 bases; unmatched junction bases: 4. Germline V gene data show CDR1 as LNHDA and CDR2 as SQIVND (reference sequence). The CDR3 DNA reads TGTGCCAGTACATCAGGGGGAAATTCACCCCTCCACTTT. Translated, it gives CASTSGGNSPLHF.

CDR3 in DNA: TGTGCCTCCGATCGGACAGTCCCTAACTATGGCTACACCTTC. Protein sequence: CASDRTVPNYGYTF. The chain is built from TRBV30 and TRBJ1-2, with a tentative D call TRBD1 (6 bases). CDR3 length: 14 amino acids. Trimming took off 7 bases at V and 0 bases at J, with 15 bases between the two ends. Germline-derived CDR1 and CDR2 are GTSNPN and SVGIG (reference sequence).

This chain connects TRBV28 to TRBJ1-5; 10 positions match TRBD1. The CDR3 contains 16 residues. Trimming removed 1 base from V and 4 bases from J; junction bases left unmatched: 4. CDR1 is MDHEN, CDR2 SYDVKM, per germline. The CDR3 DNA is TGTGCCAGCAGTTTATTGTGGACAGGGGGAAATCAGCCCCAGCATTTT. This codes for CASSLLWTGGNQPQHF. Based on the CDR3 plus reference TRBV28 and TRBJ1-5, the full variable domain is DVKVTQSSRYLVKRTGEKVFLECVQDMDHENMFWYRQDPGLGLRLIYFSYDVKMKEKGDIPEGYSVSREKKERFSLILESASTNQTSMYLCASSLLWTGGNQPQHFGDGTRLSIL.

This sequence joins TRBV23-1 and TRBJ2-1; 10 positions match TRBD2. TRBV23-1 is an ORF, and what it does is uncertain. V was clipped by 7 bases and J by 9 bases; unmatched bases: 15. This CDR3 is built from 16 residues. The CDR3 DNA reads TGCGCCAGCATCCCCCCTAAGAAGCGGGGGGGAGGTGAGCAGTTCTTC. It codes for CASIPPKKRGGGEQFF.

This clone was counted once. V and J are TRBV6-5 and TRBJ1-6; D gene ambiguous. Trimming pared 6 bases from V and 3 bases from J, leaving 6 bases between. The CDR3 has 13 residues. Germline assignment: CDR1 MNHEY and CDR2 SVGAGI. CDR3 amino acids: CASSWDYNSPLHF. The CDR3 bases are TGTGCCAGCAGCTGGGACTATAATTCACCCCTCCACTTT.

The chain couples TRBV30 to TRBJ1-6; 7 positions match TRBD1. The CDR3 spans 15 residues. Trimming removed 0 bases from V and 7 bases from J; junction bases left unmatched: 6. The germline gives CDR1 GTSNPN, CDR2 SVGIG (reference sequence). The CDR3 is CAWSVVGGGNSPLHF. Written as DNA, the CDR3 is TGTGCCTGGAGTGTGGTAGGAGGGGGCAATTCACCCCTCCACTTT.

The rearrangement uses TRBV7-3 and TRBJ2-1, with D unresolved. Germline V gene sequence: CDR1 SGHTA, CDR2 FQGTGA. The CDR3 is 13 amino acids. V lost 0 bases and J 3 bases, leaving 3 bases between the germline ends. The CDR3 nucleotides are TGTGCCAGCAGCTTAACTCGCTACAATGAGCAGTTCTTC. Translating it yields CASSLTRYNEQFF.

The gene calls are TRBV19 and TRBJ1-2, with a possible D match to TRBD1 (5 bases). In germline, CDR1 is LNHDA, CDR2 SQIVND (reference sequence). The V end was cut by 6 bases, the J end by 1 base, with 12 bases between. The CDR3 runs to 14 residues. In nucleotides, the CDR3 is TGTGCCAGTAGCGGGGACCGAAGTAACTATGGCTACACCTTC. Translation gives CASSGDRSNYGYTF.

V gene TRBV5-1 combines with J gene TRBJ2-3, with D perhaps given as TRBD1 or TRBD2 (5 bases each). Germline V gives CDR1 SGHRS, CDR2 YFSETQ. Between the trimmed V and J ends, which lost 4 bases and 0 bases, there was a span of 12 bases. CDR3 length: 15 residues. The CDR3 is CASSQGRLSTDTQYF. CDR3 nucleotides: TGCGCCAGCAGCCAGGGACGCCTAAGCACAGATACGCAGTATTTT.

The gene calls are TRBV6-5 and TRBJ2-1, with D unresolved. Germline loops: CDR1 MNHEY, CDR2 SVGAGI. Trimming shortened V by 5 bases and J by 9 bases, and 20 bases separated the two germline ends. The CDR3 totals 15 residues. The DNA of the CDR3 is TGTGCCAGCAGTCCGGACCGAAATTTGCCCGTTGAGCAGTTCTTC. It translates to CASSPDRNLPVEQFF.

This rearrangement joins TRBV19 to TRBJ2-7, with TRBD2 identical over 7 bases. V lost 6 bases and J lost 2; bases outside the gene matches: 7. There are 14 residues in the CDR3. CDR1 and CDR2 from the germline V gene are LNHDA and SQIVND (reference sequence). CDR3 sequence reads: CASRNLGGTYEQYF. CDR3 coding DNA: TGTGCCAGTAGGAACCTCGGGGGGACCTACGAGCAGTACTTC.

The CDR3 reads CASSSGQGEGGYTF. The CDR3 DNA follows: TGTGCCAGTAGTTCCGGACAGGGGGAGGGAGGCTACACCTTC. The chain is built from TRBV19 and TRBJ1-2; 10 bases fit TRBD1. The CDR3 length is 14 residues. Germline V gene lookup returns CDR1 LNHDA and CDR2 SQIVND (reference sequence). The J segment lost 8 bases and the V segment lost 5 bases, leaving 8 bases of the junction unmatched.

In the case of this clone: Compared with germline, one end of the junction differs, possibly owing to a read error. This chain connects TRBV3-1 (or the pseudogene TRBV3-2) to TRBJ2-1; tentative D call: TRBD2 (6 bases). The V gene's germline CDR1 is LGHDT and CDR2 YNNKEL (reference sequence). This CDR3 spans 14 amino acids. CDR3 DNA sequence: TGTGCCAGCACCCAACTAGCATCTTACAATGAGCAGTTCTTC. Its protein is CASTQLASYNEQFF.

This chain connects TRBV5-4 to TRBJ2-1, with D possibly called TRBD1 or TRBD2 (6 bases each). The CDR3 is 13 amino acids. Germline CDR1 and CDR2: SGHNT and YYREEE (reference sequence). Trimming removed 0 bases at V and 7 bases at J, with 8 bases between. This CDR3 reads CASSLEGGNEQFF. CDR3 sequence (DNA): TGTGCCAGCAGCTTGGAGGGGGGTAATGAGCAGTTCTTC.

Only a few counts were recorded for this clone. The chain uses TRBV28 and TRBJ1-2; 7 bases are shared with TRBD1. V dropped 6 bases and J dropped 4; count of bases not matched to a gene: 5. Germline-derived CDR1 and CDR2 are MDHEN and SYDVKM. The CDR3 has 13 residues. The DNA of the CDR3 is TGTGCCAGCAGCCAGACAGGGACCTATGGCTACACCTTC. It encodes CASSQTGTYGYTF.

This chain uses TRBV4-3 with TRBJ2-1; 9 positions match TRBD1. The trim removed 0 bases at V and 8 bases at J, leaving 5 bases unmatched. CDR3 length: 15 amino acids. Germline assignment: CDR1 LGHNA and CDR2 YSLEER. In DNA, the CDR3 is TGCGCCAGCAGCCAAGAGGACAGGGGAGATTATGAGCAGTTCTTC. Its protein product is CASSQEDRGDYEQFF.

V and J are TRBV14 and TRBJ1-5; D gene unclear. This CDR3 comprises 12 residues. V shed 5 bases and J shed 7 bases, with 9 bases lying between them. Germline CDR1 reads SGHDN; CDR2 reads FVKESK. The CDR3 region is CASSSPGQPQHF. CDR3 nucleotides: TGTGCCAGCAGCTCACCTGGGCAGCCCCAGCATTTT.

The chain employs TRBV29-1 and TRBJ1-2, with D uncertain. CDR3 length: 13 amino acids. Germline V gene data show CDR1 as SQVTM and CDR2 as ANQGSEA. V was cut by 0 bases and J by 2 bases, with 7 bases left in between. The CDR3 reads CSVEDRENYGYTF. CDR3 DNA: TGCAGCGTTGAAGATCGGGAGAACTATGGCTACACCTTC.

The V call is TRBV9, the J call TRBJ1-1, with TRBD1 matching over 7 bases. Germline CDR1 SGDLS, CDR2 YYNGEE. This CDR3 is 15 amino acids long. V dropped 4 bases and J dropped 3; count of bases not matched to a gene: 9. The CDR3 DNA follows: TGTGCCAGCAGCTTCGCAGGGGGGATGGACACTGAAGCTTTCTTT. It encodes CASSFAGGMDTEAFF.

This chain uses TRBV6-5 with TRBJ2-7; 11 positions agree with TRBD2. This CDR3 has 15 amino acids. Germline-derived CDR1 and CDR2 are MNHEY and SVGAGI. V dropped 8 bases and J dropped 0; count of bases not matched to a gene: 6. CDR3 nucleotides: TGTGCCAGCCAACCCGGGACTAGCGGCTCCTACGAGCAGTACTTC. It is translated as CASQPGTSGSYEQYF.